A single T cell receptor beta chain is shown here with its context. Relative to the germline gene, one junction end is altered; a read error may explain this. Germline loops: CDR1 SNHLY, CDR2 FYNNEI. The length of the CDR3 is 14 residues. Amplification used 60 Vbeta primers and 13 Jbeta primers. Using immunoSEQ multiplex PCR, the repertoire was profiled, and TCRdb retains in-frame clones only, with some absent. This table has some 130,000 clones, around 80% appearing once. The data are from a study of cytomegalovirus exposure and HLA in healthy donors. This clonotype originated in a woman between 50 and 59 years old in good health and CMV-seropositive. The J gene is TRBJ2-4, the V gene TRBV2; 13 nucleotides align to TRBD2. Specimen: PBMCs. CDR3 residues: CASSDGLAGAGFVF. The CDR3 DNA reads as TGTGCCAGCAGTGATGGACTAGCGGGGGCCGGGTTCGTCTTC.